The TCR beta chain under discussion was sequenced for a study of blood T cells in healthy people across ages. Looked up from germline, CDR1 is SGHTA and CDR2 is FQGNSA. The V and J ends lost 8 bases and 1 base respectively, with 18 bases between them. The CDR3 runs to 15 residues. PBMCs, at least 7 million per sample, were isolated. Extractions gave at least 5.5 micrograms of total RNA per sample. In this sample, this clonotype turned up a few times. The antigen remains unidentified. General observations from the study: Long-lived and aged donors differed, with more naive CD4+ cells and higher diversity in the long-lived.

A J-beta primer mix and a sample-barcoded 5' primer were used in a second PCR of about 6 to 12 cycles. Tags on each cDNA molecule came from a template-switch adaptor with 12 random nucleotides. TCRdb processed the 5' RACE reads anew with MiXCR; each CDR3 protein has one entry. Altogether about 1.8 million distinct CDR3 sequences are present, approximately 50% being singletons, with the ten largest covering roughly 2.1%. The TCR sequence derives from a woman in her thirties or forties in good health. The chain carries TRBV7-2 and TRBJ2-7; possibly TRBD2 for D (6 bases). The sequencing sample was made of blood. CDR3 in amino acids: CASQPRMAGSYEQYF. The CDR3 region has the DNA TGTGCCAGCCAACCTAGAATGGCGGGGTCCTACGAGCAGTACTTC. Drawing the rest from reference TRBV7-2 and TRBJ2-7, the complete variable domain is GAGVSQSPSNKVTEKGKDVELRCDPISGHTALYWYRQSLGQGLEFLIYFQGNSAPDKSGLPSDRFSAERTGGSVSTLTIQRTQQEDSAVYLCASQPRMAGSYEQYFGPGTRLTVT.